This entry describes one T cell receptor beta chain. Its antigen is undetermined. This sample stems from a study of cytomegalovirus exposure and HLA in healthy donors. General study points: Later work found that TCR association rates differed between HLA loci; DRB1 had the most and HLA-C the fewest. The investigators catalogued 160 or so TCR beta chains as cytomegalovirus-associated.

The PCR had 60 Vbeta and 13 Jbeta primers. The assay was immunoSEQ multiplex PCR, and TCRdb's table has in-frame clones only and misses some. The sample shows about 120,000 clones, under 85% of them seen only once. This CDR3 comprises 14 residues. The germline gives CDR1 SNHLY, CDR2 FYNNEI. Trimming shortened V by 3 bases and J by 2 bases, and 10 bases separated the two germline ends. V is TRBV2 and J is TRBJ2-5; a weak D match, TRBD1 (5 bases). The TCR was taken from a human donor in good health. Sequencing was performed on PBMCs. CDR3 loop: CASSESAGQETQYF. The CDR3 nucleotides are TGTGCCAGCAGTGAGTCGGCAGGGCAAGAGACCCAGTACTTC.